One sample yielded the 22 T cell receptor beta chains listed below, sequenced in a study of PD-1 blockade in classical Hodgkin lymphoma. Sequencing used immunoSEQ multiplex PCR; TCRdb keeps in-frame clones, though not all of them. Of roughly 96,000 clones listed, 85% to 95% are singletons. Time point indicated: cycle 4 day 1 (C4D1), after five to seven weeks of nivolumab. Relapses following autologous stem cell transplantation were seen in all patients, with brentuximab vedotin exposure varying. This specimen consisted of peripheral blood mononuclear cells (PBMCs), obtained before the fourth cycle of nivolumab. These receptors were taken from a human donor with classical Hodgkin lymphoma.

This clone was seen only once. The J gene is TRBJ2-1, the V gene TRBV2, with 7 bases that match TRBD2. This CDR3 region has 11 residues. Trimming at V came to 5 bases and at J to 8 bases, leaving 0 bases not matched to a gene. Per the germline V gene, CDR1 is SNHLY and CDR2 is FYNNEI. The chain's CDR3 is CASSTSDEQFF. The DNA for the CDR3 is TGTGCCAGCAGTACTAGCGATGAGCAGTTCTTC.

The chain links TRBV19 to TRBJ2-7; either TRBD1 or TRBD2 may supply D (5 bases each). The ends were cut back, 4 bases at V and 2 bases at J, with 18 bases in the middle. Germline CDR1 and CDR2: LNHDA and SQIVND (reference sequence). The CDR3 extends over 16 amino acids. CDR3: CASSTGGPGAPYEQYF. Here the CDR3 DNA reads TGTGCCAGTAGTACAGGAGGTCCCGGGGCGCCCTACGAGCAGTACTTC.

V is TRBV5-8 and J is TRBJ2-7; D ambiguous. The CDR3 is 12 residues long. From germline, CDR1 is SGHTS and CDR2 YDEGEE. V lost 1 base, J lost 6 bases, and 8 bases lay in between. In DNA, the CDR3 is TGTGCCAGCAGCTTGCTGGGTGGCGAGCAGTACTTC. This gives the protein CASSLLGGEQYF.

The V and J genes are TRBV28 and TRBJ2-3; TRBD1 matches at 9 bases. The CDR3 runs 16 residues. The germline gives CDR1 MDHEN, CDR2 SYDVKM. Trimming took 5 bases from V and 4 from J; bases not matched to a gene: 10. CDR3 in amino acids: CASSRPGTGKADTQYF. The CDR3 nucleotides read TGTGCCAGCAGTAGACCCGGGACAGGGAAGGCAGATACGCAGTATTTT.

The V and J genes are TRBV5-4 and TRBJ1-2; D remains unclear. Germline V gene sequence: CDR1 SGHNT, CDR2 YYREEE (reference sequence). V lost 0 bases to trimming and J lost 5 bases, with 8 bases between them. The CDR3 is 13 residues long. CDR3: CASSLEGRYGYTF. DNA for the CDR3: TGTGCCAGCAGCTTGGAAGGGAGATATGGCTACACCTTC.

The chain recombines TRBV28 with TRBJ2-1; TRBD1 agrees at 9 bases. The germline gives CDR1 MDHEN, CDR2 SYDVKM. V dropped 5 bases and J dropped 4; count of bases not matched to a gene: 12. CDR3 length: 17 amino acids. The DNA for the CDR3 is TGTGCCAGCAGTATTAGATCCGGGACAGGGATGTACAATGAGCAGTTCTTC. It translates to CASSIRSGTGMYNEQFF.

The CDR3 DNA reads as TGTGCCACCAGCAGAGATGGCCAGGGGGAAAACATTCAGTACTTC. This sequence encodes CATSRDGQGENIQYF. The J gene is TRBJ2-4, the V gene TRBV15; 7 bases agree with TRBD1. This CDR3 has 15 residues. Germline V gene data show CDR1 as LNHNV and CDR2 as YYDKDF (reference sequence). With 0 bases clipped from V and 5 bases from J, the junction kept 4 bases outside the gene matches.

The V call is TRBV19, the J call TRBJ2-1; tentatively, D is TRBD2 (5 bases). CDR3 length: 19 amino acids. The V end was cut by 6 bases, the J end by 2 bases, with 26 bases between. Germline lookup yields CDR1 LNHDA and CDR2 SQIVND (reference sequence). CDR3 amino acids: CASSPDGVHVFWAYNEQFF. As DNA, the CDR3 is TGTGCCAGTAGCCCGGACGGGGTCCATGTTTTCTGGGCCTACAATGAGCAGTTCTTC.

J is TRBJ2-5 and V is TRBV5-1; 7 bases match TRBD1. Germline V gene lookup returns CDR1 SGHRS and CDR2 YFSETQ. This CDR3 region has 13 residues. The V and J ends lost 3 bases and 5 bases, in that order; junction bases with no gene match: 4. CDR3 sequence (DNA): TGCGCCAGCAGCTCAGGACAGGAGGAGACCCAGTACTTC. It codes for CASSSGQEETQYF.

The rearrangement uses TRBV27 and TRBJ2-7; TRBD2 aligns across 10 bases. This CDR3 comprises 15 residues. V dropped 5 bases and J dropped 1; count of bases not matched to a gene: 5. The germline gives CDR1 MNHEY, CDR2 SMNVEV (reference sequence). CDR3 DNA sequence: TGTGCCAGCAGTCTGGGACTAGCGTCATCCTACGAGCAGTACTTC. It translates to CASSLGLASSYEQYF.

The chain links TRBV7-9 to TRBJ2-5; 8 bases align to TRBD1. The junction had 13 bases not matched to a gene; V was cut back by 6 bases and J by 4 bases. CDR1 SEHNR and CDR2 FQNEAQ come from the germline V gene (reference sequence). CDR3 length: 16 amino acids. CDR3 region: CASSQGGPDRVETQYF. For the CDR3, the DNA is TGTGCCAGCAGTCAAGGCGGGCCGGACAGGGTAGAGACCCAGTACTTC.

CDR3 residues: CASNRAGRNEKLFF. The CDR3, as DNA: TGTGCCAGCAACCGGGCAGGGAGGAATGAAAAACTGTTTTTT. The genes are TRBV25-1 and TRBJ1-4; tentatively, D is TRBD1 (5 bases). Trimming removed 7 bases from V and 5 bases from J, with 14 bases in between. The germline V gene encodes CDR1 MGHDK and CDR2 SYGVNS. The CDR3 sequence is 14 residues long. Combining the CDR3 with reference TRBV25-1 and TRBJ1-4 gives the whole variable domain EADIYQTPRYLVIGTGKKITLECSQTMGHDKMYWYQQDPGMELHLIHYSYGVNSTEKGDLSSESTVSRIRTEHFPLTLESARPSHTSQYLCASNRAGRNEKLFFGSGTQLSVL.

The V gene is TRBV29-1, the J gene TRBJ1-2; TRBD1 might be the D (6 bases). The CDR3 is 13 residues long. The ends were cut back, 6 bases at V and 4 bases at J, with 15 bases in the middle. Germline V lookup: CDR1 SQVTM, CDR2 ANQGSEA. The CDR3 is CSVEWDTGYGYTF. The CDR3 bases are TGCAGCGTGGAATGGGACACCGGCTATGGCTACACCTTC.

The chain employs TRBV30 and TRBJ2-3, with D unresolved. The CDR3 contains 15 residues. From germline, CDR1 is GTSNPN and CDR2 SVGIG (reference sequence). Trimming stripped 2 bases from V and 0 bases from J, with 12 bases between. DNA of the CDR3: TGTGCCTGGAGTTTAACTACCTCCAGCACAGATACGCAGTATTTT. Amino acids: CAWSLTTSSTDTQYF.

The chain combines TRBV30 with TRBJ1-2; D unclear. This CDR3 comprises 13 residues. Trimming took 3 bases from V and 10 from J, leaving 18 bases between them. Germline CDR1 and CDR2: GTSNPN and SVGIG (reference sequence). CDR3 sequence reads: CAWSARREPFYTF. CDR3 DNA: TGTGCCTGGAGCGCTAGACGGGAGCCCTTCTACACCTTC.

This clone was picked up one time. The chain recombines TRBV5-1 with TRBJ2-3; no firm D call. The CDR3 loop spans 15 amino acids. Germline V CDR1 and CDR2: SGHRS, YFSETQ. Trimming left V 0 bases short and J 3 bases short, with 11 bases between. The chain's CDR3 is CASSLERTVTDTQYF. CDR3 DNA: TGCGCCAGCAGCTTGGAAAGAACAGTGACAGATACGCAGTATTTT.

The chain carries TRBV6-1 and TRBJ2-7; D assignment may be TRBD1 or TRBD2 (5 bases each). Germline values: CDR1 MNHNS, CDR2 SASEGT. This CDR3 has 14 residues. The V end was cut by 7 bases, the J end by 0 bases, with 13 bases between. CDR3 nucleotide sequence: TGTGCCAGCAAGAGCAGGGAGAACTCCTACGAGCAGTACTTC. This encodes CASKSRENSYEQYF.

V and J are TRBV28 and TRBJ2-5; 7 positions match TRBD1. CDR1 MDHEN and CDR2 SYDVKM come from the germline V gene. V dropped 5 bases and J dropped 5; count of bases not matched to a gene: 8. The CDR3 is made up of 14 amino acids. In DNA, the CDR3 is TGTGCCAGCAGTCCACGACAGGGCTGGGAGACCCAGTACTTC. This encodes CASSPRQGWETQYF.

The J gene is TRBJ1-6, the V gene TRBV2; tentatively, D is TRBD1 (6 bases). CDR3 length equals 16 residues. V lost 6 bases and J lost 5, with 17 bases in between. The germline V gene encodes CDR1 SNHLY and CDR2 FYNNEI. The CDR3 coding sequence is TGTGCCAGCAGCCCTCGGGACACTCGTAATAATTCACCCCTCCACTTT. It yields the protein CASSPRDTRNNSPLHF.

The chain combines TRBV28 with TRBJ1-2; the match to TRBD1 covers 8 bases. V shed 3 bases and J 8 bases; nucleotides not matched to a gene: 14. Germline lookup yields CDR1 MDHEN and CDR2 SYDVKM. The CDR3 is 16 amino acids. The CDR3: CASSLSPGQASGGYTF. DNA of the CDR3: TGTGCCAGCAGTTTGTCCCCGGGACAGGCGAGCGGGGGCTACACCTTC.

Judged by abundance, this clone is medium-sized. The rearrangement links TRBV28 to TRBJ1-5; D is perhaps TRBD1 (5 bases). Germline V gives CDR1 MDHEN, CDR2 SYDVKM. CDR3 size: 15 residues. V lost 5 bases, J lost 6 bases, and 17 bases lay in between. CDR3 sequence: CASSPLGGSGQPQHF. CDR3 nucleotide sequence: TGTGCCAGCAGTCCCCTGGGGGGGTCAGGTCAGCCCCAGCATTTT. The full variable domain, its missing parts supplied by reference TRBV28 and TRBJ1-5, is DVKVTQSSRYLVKRTGEKVFLECVQDMDHENMFWYRQDPGLGLRLIYFSYDVKMKEKGDIPEGYSVSREKKERFSLILESASTNQTSMYLCASSPLGGSGQPQHFGDGTRLSIL.

V usage is TRBV18 and J usage is TRBJ2-7; D is unresolved. CDR1 KGHSH and CDR2 LQKENI come from the germline V gene. The ends were cut back, 4 bases at V and 6 bases at J, with 19 bases in the middle. CDR3 size: 15 residues. CDR3 amino acids: CASSLYHDGSREQYF. Written as DNA, the CDR3 is TGTGCCAGCTCACTTTACCATGACGGTTCTCGCGAGCAGTACTTC.